The next 13 T cell receptor beta chains were all read from a single sample in a study of regulatory T cells in long-lasting Graves disease. Time point described: newly diagnosed GD, antithyroid drugs for less than 3 months. The TCR library used RNA extracted from PBMCs. iRepertoire HTBI primers and Arm-PCR of CDR3 regions built TCR beta libraries. TCRdb reprocessed the multiplex PCR reads via MiXCR and lists one record per CDR3 protein. The data show fewer than 550,000 distinct CDR3 sequences, about 15% seen once. The data also belong to a second study, concerning T cells in Graves' hyperthyroidism and ophthalmopathy.

The sample consisted of peripheral blood mononuclear cells (PBMCs), taken at new diagnosis, from a patient treated with antithyroid drugs. These TCRs come from a woman between 18 and 29 years old with Graves disease.

The rearrangement links TRBV10-3 to TRBJ2-1, with D possibly TRBD2 on 5 matching bases. Germline-derived CDR1 and CDR2 are ENHRY and SYGVKD. V lost 9 bases, J lost 3 bases, and 24 bases lay in between. CDR3 length: 17 residues. CDR3 amino acids: CAMLSGGDKYFYNEQFF. The CDR3 nucleotides read TGTGCCATGCTAAGCGGAGGAGACAAGTACTTCTACAATGAGCAGTTCTTC.

The table lists this clonotype with many counts. The CDR3 DNA reads as TGTGCCAGCAGTTTGACAGGTACTAGCCAAAACATTCAGTACTTC. Translating it yields CASSLTGTSQNIQYF. V usage is TRBV28 and J usage is TRBJ2-4, with D perhaps assigned TRBD1 or TRBD2 (6 bases each). CDR1 and CDR2 (germline): MDHEN, SYDVKM. The CDR3 totals 15 residues. V lost 3 bases, J lost 5 bases, and 14 bases lay in between.

The table lists this clonotype with a few counts. This chain joins TRBV11-2 and TRBJ1-3; D gene uncertain. Trimming stripped 1 base from V and 3 bases from J, with 10 bases between. CDR1 and CDR2 from the germline V gene are SGHAT and FQNNGV. CDR3 length: 15 residues. CDR3 sequence reads: CASSLGQRDGNTIYF. DNA for the CDR3: TGTGCCAGCAGCTTAGGTCAGAGGGATGGAAACACCATATATTTT.

This clonotype has a count of ten or more. This chain connects TRBV28 to TRBJ2-3, with TRBD2 as a possible D gene (6 bases). Between the trimmed V and J ends, which lost 3 bases and 0 bases, there was a span of 10 bases. Germline loops: CDR1 MDHEN, CDR2 SYDVKM. The CDR3 is made up of 15 amino acids. The CDR3, as DNA: TGTGCCAGCAGTTTCAGTAGCGGAAGCACAGATACGCAGTATTTT. Translation: CASSFSSGSTDTQYF.

This sequence joins TRBV15 and TRBJ2-1; the D gene could be TRBD1 or TRBD2 (5 bases each). V was trimmed by 0 bases and J by 0 bases, leaving 12 bases between them. CDR1 LNHNV and CDR2 YYDKDF come from the germline V gene (reference sequence). CDR3 length equals 17 residues. CDR3: CATSRDLVGVSYNEQFF. The CDR3 DNA reads TGTGCCACCAGCAGAGATCTGGTGGGGGTCTCCTACAATGAGCAGTTCTTC.

This chain uses TRBV28 with TRBJ2-5, with TRBD2 identical over 7 bases. Germline trimming cut 2 bases from V and 9 bases from J; bases unmatched to any gene: 9. This CDR3 region has 14 residues. Germline-derived CDR1 and CDR2 are MDHEN and SYDVKM. The CDR3 DNA reads TGTGCCAGCAGTTTAGGTGGGGCGAGCGGGGCCCAGTACTTC. It specifies CASSLGGASGAQYF.

This clonotype was picked up a small number of times. The rearrangement links TRBV10-3 to TRBJ2-5, with 8 nucleotides matching TRBD2. Germline V gene lookup returns CDR1 ENHRY and CDR2 SYGVKD. Losses at the gene ends were 5 bases for V and 9 bases for J; bases not matched to a gene: 8. This CDR3 has 13 residues. Here the CDR3 DNA reads TGTGCCATCAGTAGGACCGGGGGGGAGGCCCAGTACTTC. Its translation is CAISRTGGEAQYF.

This clonotype was found many times. This chain joins TRBV18 and TRBJ2-1, with D perhaps matching TRBD1 (5 bases). This CDR3 comprises 16 residues. In germline, CDR1 is KGHSH, CDR2 LQKENI. The ends were cut back, 5 bases at V and 2 bases at J, with 16 bases in the middle. CDR3 amino acids: CASSTLRTDTYNEQFF. The CDR3 DNA follows: TGTGCCAGCTCAACGCTGCGGACGGACACCTACAATGAGCAGTTCTTC. Based on the CDR3 plus reference TRBV18 and TRBJ2-1, the full variable domain is NAGVMQNPRHLVRRRGQEARLRCSPMKGHSHVYWYRQLPEEGLKFMVYLQKENIIDESGMPKERFSAEFPKEGPSILRIQQVVRGDSAAYFCASSTLRTDTYNEQFFGPGTRLTVL.

There are many counts of this clonotype. The chain couples TRBV20-1 to TRBJ2-7, with 8 bases identical to TRBD1. J gave up 0 bases and V 2 bases, and 6 bases lay outside the gene matches. The CDR3 loop spans 15 amino acids. The V gene's germline CDR1 is DFQATT and CDR2 SNEGSKA (reference sequence). The CDR3 region is CSARQGATSSYEQYF. Written as DNA, the CDR3 is TGCAGTGCTAGACAGGGGGCTACCAGCTCCTACGAGCAGTACTTC.

This clonotype was found a few times. This chain uses TRBV29-1 with TRBJ1-1; unclear D gene. The CDR3 covers 12 residues. Trimming stripped 5 bases from V and 0 bases from J, with 7 bases between. In germline, CDR1 is SQVTM, CDR2 ANQGSEA. CDR3 in amino acids: CSVPAMNTEAFF. The CDR3 DNA reads TGCAGCGTTCCGGCCATGAACACTGAAGCTTTCTTT.

This clonotype appeared a few times. The chain links TRBV6-2 or TRBV6-3 to TRBJ1-1, with D uncertain. V lost 6 bases and J lost 3, with 5 bases in between. Germline CDR1 MNHEY, CDR2 SVGEGT. The CDR3 covers 11 residues. The CDR3 nucleotides are TGTGCCAGCAGACGGGACACTGAAGCTTTCTTT. Its translation is CASRRDTEAFF.

The CDR3, as DNA: TGTGCCACCAGCGAGGGACAGGGGACGGAGGGTGGCTACACCTTC. This sequence encodes CATSEGQGTEGGYTF. The gene calls are TRBV15 and TRBJ1-2, with 10 bases aligning to TRBD1. This CDR3 contains 15 residues. Germline trimming cut 5 bases from V and 7 bases from J; bases unmatched to any gene: 10. CDR1 and CDR2 from the germline V gene are LNHNV and YYDKDF (reference sequence). The whole variable domain, remainder taken from reference TRBV15 and TRBJ1-2, is DAMVIQNPRYQVTQFGKPVTLSCSQTLNHNVMYWYQQKSSQAPKLLFHYYDKDFNNEADTPDNFQSRRPNTSFCFLDIRSPGLGDTAMYLCATSEGQGTEGGYTFGSGTRLTVV.

This clonotype showed up many times. This sequence joins TRBV28 and TRBJ2-3; TRBD2 agrees at 11 bases. The germline V gene has CDR1 MDHEN and CDR2 SYDVKM. The CDR3 has 17 residues. The V gene end was trimmed by 5 bases and the J gene end by 5 bases; junction bases not matched to a gene: 12. DNA of the CDR3: TGTGCCAGCAGTGCTCCATTTCTAGCGGGAGGAGGAGATACGCAGTATTTT. This encodes CASSAPFLAGGGDTQYF.